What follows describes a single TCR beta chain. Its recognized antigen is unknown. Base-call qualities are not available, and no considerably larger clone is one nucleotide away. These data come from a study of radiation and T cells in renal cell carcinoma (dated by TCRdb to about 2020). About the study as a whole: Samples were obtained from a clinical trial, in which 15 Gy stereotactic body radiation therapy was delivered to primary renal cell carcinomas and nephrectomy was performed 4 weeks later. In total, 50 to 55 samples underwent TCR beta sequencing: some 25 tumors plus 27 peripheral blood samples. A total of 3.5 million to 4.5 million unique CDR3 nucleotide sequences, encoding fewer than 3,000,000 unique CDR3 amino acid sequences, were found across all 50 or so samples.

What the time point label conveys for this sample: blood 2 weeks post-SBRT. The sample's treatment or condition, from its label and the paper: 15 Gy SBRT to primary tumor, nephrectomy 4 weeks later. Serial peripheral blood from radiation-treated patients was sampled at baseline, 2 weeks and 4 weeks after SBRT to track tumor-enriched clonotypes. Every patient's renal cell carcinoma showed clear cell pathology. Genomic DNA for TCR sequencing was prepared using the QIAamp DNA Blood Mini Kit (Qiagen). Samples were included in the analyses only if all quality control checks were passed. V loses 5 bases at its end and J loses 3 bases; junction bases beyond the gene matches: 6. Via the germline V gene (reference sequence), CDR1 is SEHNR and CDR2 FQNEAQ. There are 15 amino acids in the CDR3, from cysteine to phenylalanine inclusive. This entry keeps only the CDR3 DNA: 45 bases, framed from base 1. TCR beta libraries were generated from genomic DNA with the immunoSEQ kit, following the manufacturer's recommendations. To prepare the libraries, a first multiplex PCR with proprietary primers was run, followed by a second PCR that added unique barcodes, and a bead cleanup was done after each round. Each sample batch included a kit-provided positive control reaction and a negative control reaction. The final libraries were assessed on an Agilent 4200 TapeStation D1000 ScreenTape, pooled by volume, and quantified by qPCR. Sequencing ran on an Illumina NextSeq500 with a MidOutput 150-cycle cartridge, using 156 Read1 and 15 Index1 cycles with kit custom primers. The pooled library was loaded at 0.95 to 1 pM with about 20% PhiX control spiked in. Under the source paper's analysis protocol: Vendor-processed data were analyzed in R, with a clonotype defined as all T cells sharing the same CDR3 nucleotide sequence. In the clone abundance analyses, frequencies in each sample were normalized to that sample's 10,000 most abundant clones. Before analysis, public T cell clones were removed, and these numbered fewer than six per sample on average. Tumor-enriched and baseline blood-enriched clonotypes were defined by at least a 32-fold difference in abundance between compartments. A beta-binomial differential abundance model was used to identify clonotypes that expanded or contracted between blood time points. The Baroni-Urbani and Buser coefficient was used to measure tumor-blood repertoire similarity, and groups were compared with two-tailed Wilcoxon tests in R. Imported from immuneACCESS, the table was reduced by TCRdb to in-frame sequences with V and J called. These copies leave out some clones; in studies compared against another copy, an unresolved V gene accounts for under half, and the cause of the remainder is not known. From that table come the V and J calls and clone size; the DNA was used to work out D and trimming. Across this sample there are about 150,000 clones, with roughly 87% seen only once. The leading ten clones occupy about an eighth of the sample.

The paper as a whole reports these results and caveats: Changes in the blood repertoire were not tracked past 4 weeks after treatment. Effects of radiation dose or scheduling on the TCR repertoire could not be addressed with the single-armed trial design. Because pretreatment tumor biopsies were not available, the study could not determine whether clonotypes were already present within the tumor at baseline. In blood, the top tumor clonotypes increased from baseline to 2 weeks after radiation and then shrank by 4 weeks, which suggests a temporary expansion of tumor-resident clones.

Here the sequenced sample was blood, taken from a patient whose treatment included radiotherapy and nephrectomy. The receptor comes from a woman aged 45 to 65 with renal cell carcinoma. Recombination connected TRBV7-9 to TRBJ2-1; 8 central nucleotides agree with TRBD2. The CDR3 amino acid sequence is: CASSPSGQDYNEQFF. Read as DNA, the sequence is TGTGCCAGCAGCCCTAGCGGGCAGGACTACAATGAGCAGTTCTTC.